Listed here are 7 T cell receptor beta chains from one sample, sequenced in a study of CD8 T cells in Susac syndrome. When the RNA was reverse transcribed, random hexamers were used with an input of about 0.45 to 1 ug. TCRdb ran MiXCR on the immunoSEQ multiplex PCR reads and lists one entry per CDR3 protein. The table lists around 200,000 distinct CDR3 sequences, around 93% of them singletons. The sequenced material came from CD4+ T cells from PBMCs. The source is a human donor with multiple sclerosis.

The chain recombines TRBV2 with TRBJ2-7; TRBD1 is a possible D gene (5 bases). Trimming stripped 5 bases from V and 0 bases from J, with 5 bases between. The CDR3 is 12 residues long. Germline values: CDR1 SNHLY, CDR2 FYNNEI. The CDR3 sequence is CASSTGSYEQYV. The CDR3 region has the DNA TGTGCCAGCAGTACAGGCTCCTACGAGCAGTACGTC.

The chain uses TRBV29-1 and TRBJ1-2, with D perhaps matching TRBD1 (6 bases). Per germline, CDR1 SQVTM and CDR2 ANQGSEA. The CDR3 spans 11 residues. Trimming pared 6 bases from V and 13 bases from J, leaving 18 bases between. The CDR3 protein is CSVLPEGERTF. CDR3 nucleotide sequence: TGCAGCGTCCTACCTGAGGGGGAGCGCACCTTC.

A single count supports this clonotype. This chain joins TRBV29-1 and TRBJ1-1, with 8 bases lining up with TRBD1. With V trimmed by 4 bases and J by 4 bases, 8 bases remained unmatched. Looked up from germline, CDR1 is SQVTM and CDR2 is ANQGSEA. CDR3 length: 14 residues. The CDR3 DNA follows: TGCAGCGTTGTCCCGACAGGGGCGATCACTGAAGCTTTCTTT. It encodes CSVVPTGAITEAFF.

In DNA form, the CDR3 reads TGTGCCAGCGGTATGACCTCCAATGAGCAGTTCTTC. Translating it yields CASGMTSNEQFF. The J gene is TRBJ2-1, the V gene TRBV2, with D unclear. This CDR3 region has 12 residues. CDR1 and CDR2 (germline): SNHLY, FYNNEI. The V and J ends lost 8 bases and 6 bases respectively, with 11 bases between them. The full variable domain, rest sourced from reference TRBV2 and TRBJ2-1, is EPEVTQTPSHQVTQMGQEVILRCVPISNHLYFYWYRQILGQKVEFLVSFYNNEISEKSEIFDDQFSVERPDGSNFTLKIRSTKLEDSAMYFCASGMTSNEQFFGPGTRLTVL.

The CDR3 DNA follows: TGTGCCTGGAGTGCCACGGGACAGGGAGTCTACACCTTC. As protein: CAWSATGQGVYTF. This chain uses TRBV30 with TRBJ1-2, with TRBD1 matching over 9 bases. In germline, CDR1 is GTSNPN, CDR2 SVGIG (reference sequence). J lost 10 bases, V lost 1 base, and 7 bases had no gene match. This CDR3 comprises 13 residues. The full variable domain, with the rest looked up from reference TRBV30 and TRBJ1-2, is SQTIHQWPATLVQPVGSPLSLECTVEGTSNPNLYWYRQAAGRGLQLLFYSVGIGQISSEVPQNLSASRPQDRQFILSSKKLLLSDSGFYLCAWSATGQGVYTFGSGTRLTVV.

This chain joins TRBV30 and TRBJ2-3, with D perhaps TRBD2 (5 bases). The V end lost 4 bases, the J end lost 4 bases, and 12 bases lay between the germline ends. This CDR3 comprises 13 residues. Germline V CDR1 and CDR2: GTSNPN, SVGIG (reference sequence). CDR3 residues: CAWKALAADTQYF. For the CDR3, the DNA is TGTGCCTGGAAGGCCCTAGCAGCAGATACGCAGTATTTT.

The chain carries TRBV30 and TRBJ1-2, with D perhaps TRBD1 (6 bases). The CDR3 runs to 13 residues. Germline V gives CDR1 GTSNPN, CDR2 SVGIG (reference sequence). V lost 4 bases to trimming and J lost 1 base, with 10 bases between them. Here the CDR3 reads CAWNRGSNYGYTF. CDR3 sequence (DNA): TGTGCCTGGAATAGGGGGAGTAACTATGGCTACACCTTC.